This T cell receptor (beta chain) was sequenced in a study of shared clonotypes between healthy human individuals. A note on this clone: As yet, its antigen is unknown.

The V end was cut by 6 bases, the J end by 5 bases, with 11 bases between. CDR1 is MDHEN and CDR2 is SYDVKM in the germline V gene. This CDR3 has 13 amino acids. Study-level findings and limits: There were few donors, and this limited the genetic and exposure-history diversity represented.

Recent vaccinations or acute infections were absent in the healthy HIV-negative adult donors. CD8 memory pooled CD45RO+ cells and CCR7-negative CD45RA+ TemRA cells. Authors' methods: Sequence data from immunoSEQ were junction-only and lacked quality scores; consequently, filtering differed. Data came from immunoSEQ multiplex PCR; TCRdb stores just in-frame clones and leaves some out. V and J calls and clone size come straight from that table; D and trimming were deduced from the DNA. The repertoire holds roughly 380,000 clones, with about 96% as singletons. This rearrangement joins TRBV28 to TRBJ1-5, with D maybe TRBD1 (5 bases). The sequence came from a man aged 25 to 45 in good health. Sequencing input: memory CD8+ T cells sorted from blood. Subset of the sample: CD45RO+ cells pooled with CCR7-negative TemRA cells. CDR3 residues: CASRGDSYQPQHF. The CDR3 DNA sequence: TGTGCCAGCAGGGGTGACAGCTATCAGCCCCAGCATTTT.